This T cell receptor beta chain originates from a study of T cells in Graves' hyperthyroidism and ophthalmopathy. Trimming cost V 5 bases and J 2 bases, with 9 bases left between them. This CDR3 is built from 13 residues. Using RNA transcripts as the source, TCR beta CDR3 regions were amplified. HTBI primers were the set used in a first-round RT-PCR of the TCR CDR3. TCRdb processed the multiplex PCR reads anew with MiXCR; each CDR3 protein has one entry. The table shows 340,000 or so distinct CDR3 sequences, with 15% to 20% occurring only once. This clonotype turned up a few times. The sequence came from a woman aged 50 to 60 with Graves' hyperthyroidism. Sequencing was carried out using blood. The V call is TRBV12-3 or TRBV12-4, the J call TRBJ1-1; unclear D gene. This CDR3 reads CASSRRLNTEAFF. DNA for the CDR3: TGTGCCAGCAGTCGGAGGTTAAACACTGAAGCTTTCTTT.